This TCR beta chain was captured in a study of Ad26.COV2.S vaccination and SARS-CoV-2 variants. Study-wide background: Donor joined the COV1001 Ad26.COV2.S trial arm. Into the muscle, Ad26.COV2.S was dosed once or twice, 56 days apart. Study conclusions and caveats: Vaccinees showed greater spike-specific TCR breadth than placebo recipients.

The sample's treatment: some 19 received Ad26.COV2.S at low or high dose, single or two shots; about 5 received placebo; per-sample allocation not given. Sampling was done on day 63 after the first vaccine or placebo injection. An adult aged 18-55 years in Boston served as the donor. Sequencing used immunoSEQ multiplex PCR; TCRdb keeps in-frame clones, though not all of them. The table records about 350,000 clones, 85% to 90% of them present only once. This clone has just one count. Its antigen is unidentified. V lost 4 bases to trimming and J lost 2 bases; unmatched junction nucleotides: 3. The germline CDR1 and CDR2 sequences are SQVTM and ANQGSEA. The CDR3 loop spans 13 amino acids.

The sequencing here drew on peripheral blood, taken in a trial of Ad26.COV2.S vaccine versus placebo. This clonotype originated in a person between 18 and 65 years old who received the Ad26.COV2.S COVID-19 vaccine or a placebo. The rearrangement links TRBV29-1 to TRBJ2-3, with 7 bases matching TRBD1. CDR3 DNA sequence: TGCAGCGTTGCGGACAGGTACACAGATACGCAGTATTTT. Amino acids: CSVADRYTDTQYF.